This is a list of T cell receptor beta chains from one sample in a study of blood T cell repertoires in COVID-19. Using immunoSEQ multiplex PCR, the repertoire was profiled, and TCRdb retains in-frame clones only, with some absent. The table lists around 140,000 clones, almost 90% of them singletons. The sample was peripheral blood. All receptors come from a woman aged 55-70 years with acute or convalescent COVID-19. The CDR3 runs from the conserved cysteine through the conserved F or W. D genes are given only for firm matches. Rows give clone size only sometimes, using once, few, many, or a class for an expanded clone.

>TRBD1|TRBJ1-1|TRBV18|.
TGTGCCAGCTCACCTGTGGACAGGCCTCTCCCTTGGGATACTGAAGCTTTCTTT
CASSPVDRPLPWDTEAFF
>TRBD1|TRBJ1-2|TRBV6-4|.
TGTGCCAGCAGTAACTCCGGGACAGGGGCAGTTAGCTATGGCTACACCTTC
CASSNSGTGAVSYGYTF
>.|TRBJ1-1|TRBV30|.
TGTGCCTGTACGATTAGCGGCACTGAAGCTTTCTTT
CACTISGTEAFF
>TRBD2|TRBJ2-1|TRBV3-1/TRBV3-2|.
TGTGCCAGCAGCCAAGACGGGCTAGCGGGGAAAAATGAGCAGTTCTTC
CASSQDGLAGKNEQFF
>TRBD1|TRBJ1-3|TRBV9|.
TGTGCCAGCAGCGTAGGCAGGGGGCCGGGAAACACCATATATTTT
CASSVGRGPGNTIYF
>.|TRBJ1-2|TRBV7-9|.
TGTGCCAGCACCTCGTTCCGGGAAGCTAACTATGGCTACACCTTC
CASTSFREANYGYTF
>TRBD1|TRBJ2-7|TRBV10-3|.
TGTGCCATCAGCGCTGCCGGGACAGGGGGCGCATCGATCCGCGAGCAGTACTTC
CAISAAGTGGASIREQYF
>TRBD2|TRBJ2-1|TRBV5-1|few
TGCGCCAGCAGCCTCACGGGGGGGCTCGGCAATGAGCAGTTCTTC
CASSLTGGLGNEQFF
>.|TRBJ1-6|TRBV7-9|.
TGTGCCAGCAGCCTATCCAATTCACCCCTCCACTTT
CASSLSNSPLHF
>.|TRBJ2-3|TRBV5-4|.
TGTGCCAGCAGTGGAGCCCCTTGGGGCACAGATACGCAGTATTTT
CASSGAPWGTDTQYF
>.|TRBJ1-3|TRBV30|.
TGTGCCTGGAGTTCCGCGGCAAACACCATATATTTT
CAWSSAANTIYF
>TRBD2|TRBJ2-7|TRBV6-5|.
TGTGCCAGCAGTTCCCAACCGGGGGGGCAATCGGAGCAGTACTTC
CASSSQPGGQSEQYF
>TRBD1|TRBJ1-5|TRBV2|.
TGTGCCAGCAGTATCTCAGGGGGCGTCAATCAGCCCCAGCATTTT
CASSISGGVNQPQHF
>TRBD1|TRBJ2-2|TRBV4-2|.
TGTGCCAGCAGCCTAGGACAGGCGAACACCGGGGAGCTGTTTTTT
CASSLGQANTGELFF
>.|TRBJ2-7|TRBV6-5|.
TGTGCCAGCAGTTACTCAACAGCCGTAGACTACGAGCAGTACTTC
CASSYSTAVDYEQYF
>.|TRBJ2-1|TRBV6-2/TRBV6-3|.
TGTGCCAGCAGCCCACGGTTCGAGGGCCTCTACAATGAGCAGTTCTTC
CASSPRFEGLYNEQFF
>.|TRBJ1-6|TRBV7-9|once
TGTGCCAGCAGCTACGGTAATTCACCCCTCCACTTT
CASSYGNSPLHF
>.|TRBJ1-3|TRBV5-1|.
TGCGCCAGCAGCTTGACGGGGTTAAACACCATATATTTT
CASSLTGLNTIYF
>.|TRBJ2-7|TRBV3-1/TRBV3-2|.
TGTGCCAGCAGCCCAACACGGACTCTCTCCTACGAGCAGTACTTC
CASSPTRTLSYEQYF
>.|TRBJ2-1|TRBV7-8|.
TGTGCCAGCAGCTTAGGACAGAAGTCTTACAATGAGCAGTTCTTC
CASSLGQKSYNEQFF
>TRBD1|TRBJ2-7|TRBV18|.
TGTGCCAGCTCACCGATACAGGGGGCTTCCAGCGACGAGCAGTACTTC
CASSPIQGASSDEQYF
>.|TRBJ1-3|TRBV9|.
TGTGCCAGCAGCGTAGGCTACTCCGACTGGAACACCATATATTTT
CASSVGYSDWNTIYF
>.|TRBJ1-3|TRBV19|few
TGTGCCAGTAGTACCCCTGGTCCGGCTGGAAACACCATATATTTT
CASSTPGPAGNTIYF
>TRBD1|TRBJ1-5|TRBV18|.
TGTGCCAGCTCACCAATTCCCGGGACAGCGGCATTCAATCAGCCCCAGCATTTT
CASSPIPGTAAFNQPQHF
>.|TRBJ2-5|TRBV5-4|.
TGTGCCAGCAGCCTTACATCGGCGGGAGAGACCCAGTACTTC
CASSLTSAGETQYF
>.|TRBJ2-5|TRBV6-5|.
TGTGCCAGCACCCCCGGGGGAAATGAGGAGACCCAGTACTTC
CASTPGGNEETQYF
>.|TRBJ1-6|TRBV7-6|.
TGTGCCAGCAGCTTACAGGAACCTCCTTCACCCCTCCACTTT
CASSLQEPPSPLHF
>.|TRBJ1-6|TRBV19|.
TGTGCCAGTAGTATACGGGGGATGAATTCACCCCTCCACTTT
CASSIRGMNSPLHF